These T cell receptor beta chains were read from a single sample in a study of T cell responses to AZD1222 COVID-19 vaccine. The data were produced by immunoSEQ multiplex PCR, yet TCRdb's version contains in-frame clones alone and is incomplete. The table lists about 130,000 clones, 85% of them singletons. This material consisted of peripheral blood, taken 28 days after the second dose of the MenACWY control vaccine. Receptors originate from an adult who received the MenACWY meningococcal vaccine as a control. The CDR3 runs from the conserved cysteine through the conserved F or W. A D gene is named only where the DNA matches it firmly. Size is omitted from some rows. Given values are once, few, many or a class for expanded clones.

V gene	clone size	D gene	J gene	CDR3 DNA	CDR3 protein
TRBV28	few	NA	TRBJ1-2	TGTGCCAGCAGTTTGCCGAAAAACAGGAGCCACTATGGCTACACCTTC	CASSLPKNRSHYGYTF
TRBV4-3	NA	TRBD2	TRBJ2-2	TGCGCCAGCAGCCTTGGGACTAGCGTACGGCCCGGGGAGCTGTTTTTT	CASSLGTSVRPGELFF
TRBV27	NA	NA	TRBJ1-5	TGTGCCAGCAGTTTAGGGGGGAGCAATCAGCCCCAGCATTTT	CASSLGGSNQPQHF
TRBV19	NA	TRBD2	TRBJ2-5	TGTGCCAGTAGTCCCCGGGGGGGGCTGGAGACCCAGTACTTC	CASSPRGGLETQYF
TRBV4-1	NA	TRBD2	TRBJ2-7	TGCGCCAGCAGCCTTTCTAGCGGTTCCTACGAGCAGTACTTC	CASSLSSGSYEQYF
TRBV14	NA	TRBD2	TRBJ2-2	TGTGCCAGCAGCCAAGATCCCTTCGTAGCGGGAGCCGCTACACCCGGGGAGCTGTTTTTT	CASSQDPFVAGAATPGELFF
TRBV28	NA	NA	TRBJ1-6	TGTGCCAGCAGTTTGGGGGGTACTTGGGATTCACCCCTCCACTTT	CASSLGGTWDSPLHF
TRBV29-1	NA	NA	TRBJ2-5	TGCAGCGCGAGACAGGTTGGAGAGACCCAGTACTTC	CSARQVGETQYF
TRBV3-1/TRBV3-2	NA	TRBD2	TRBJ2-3	TGTGCCAGCAGCCAATCTTGGGAGGGCCCGGATACGCAGTATTTT	CASSQSWEGPDTQYF
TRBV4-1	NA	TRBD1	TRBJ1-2	TGCGCCAGCAGCCAAGCAGGACAGGGGCAGAACTATGGCTACACCTTC	CASSQAGQGQNYGYTF
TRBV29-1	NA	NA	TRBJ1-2	TGCAGCGCCGTACAGGGTATTGGCTACACCTTC	CSAVQGIGYTF
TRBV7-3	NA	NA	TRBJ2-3	TGTGCCAGCAGCTTAAGGCCCGGGAGCGCAGATACGCAGTATTTT	CASSLRPGSADTQYF
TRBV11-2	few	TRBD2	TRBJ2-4	TGTGCCAGCAGCTTAGGACGACTAGCCCGGGACATTCAGTACTTC	CASSLGRLARDIQYF
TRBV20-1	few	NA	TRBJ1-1	TGCAGCATAGGGGGGAGCACTGAAGCTTTCTTT	CSIGGSTEAFF
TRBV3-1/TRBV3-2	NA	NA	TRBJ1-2	TGTGCCAGCAGCCAGGCCCCGGGGTGGGTAAACTATGGCTACACCTTC	CASSQAPGWVNYGYTF
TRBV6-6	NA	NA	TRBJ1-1	TGTGCCAGCAGTTACCGGGGCTCGGACACTGAAGCTTTCTTT	CASSYRGSDTEAFF
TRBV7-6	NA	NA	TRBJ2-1	TGTGCCAGCAGCTTAGCGGAGGGGGGAGGCAATGAGCAGTTCTTC	CASSLAEGGGNEQFF
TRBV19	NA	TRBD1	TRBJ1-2	TGTGCCAGTAGTGCCTGGACAGGGCTAGGGAACTATGGCTACACCTTC	CASSAWTGLGNYGYTF
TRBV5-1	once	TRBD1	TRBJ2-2	TGCGCCAGCAGCTGGACAGGGGCCCCGAGCACCGGGGAGCTGTTTTTT	CASSWTGAPSTGELFF
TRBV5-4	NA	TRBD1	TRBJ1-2	TGTGCCAGCAGCGGGGCTCTGACAGGGAAAAACTATGGCTACACCTTC	CASSGALTGKNYGYTF
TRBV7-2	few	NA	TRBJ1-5	TGTGCCAGCAGCTCCTCGGAAGTGCAGCCCCAGCATTTT	CASSSSEVQPQHF
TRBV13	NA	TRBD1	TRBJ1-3	TGTGCCAGCAGACCCGTCGCCAGGGGGGGTGGAAACACCATATATTTT	CASRPVARGGGNTIYF
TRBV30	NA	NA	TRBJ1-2	TGTGCCTGGAAAACAGGGAATAACTATGGCTACACCTTC	CAWKTGNNYGYTF
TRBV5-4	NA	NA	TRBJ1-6	TGTGCCAGCAGCTCCGTCCCGGGCTCCTATAATTCACCCCTCCACTTT	CASSSVPGSYNSPLHF
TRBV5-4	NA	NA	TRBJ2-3	TGTGCCAGCAGCTTTAGCGGCACCCCGCAGTATTTT	CASSFSGTPQYF
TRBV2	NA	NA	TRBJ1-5	TGTGCCACCGGGGGAGGCAGCAATCAGCCCCAGCATTTT	CATGGGSNQPQHF
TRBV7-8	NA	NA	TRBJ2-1	TGTGCCAGCAGCCCCTCGGTAAACTCCTTCCTAGGGGAGCAGTTCTTC	CASSPSVNSFLGEQFF
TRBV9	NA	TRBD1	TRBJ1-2	TGTGCCAGCAGCGTAGCACCCGGGACAGGGGAGGAAGGCTACACCTTC	CASSVAPGTGEEGYTF
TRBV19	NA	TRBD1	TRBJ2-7	TGTGCCAGTAGTCCGTGGACAGGGACCCTTTACGAGCAGTACTTC	CASSPWTGTLYEQYF
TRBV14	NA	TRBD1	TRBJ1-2	TGTGCCAGCAGCCAGTTCCGGGACAGGGGGAACTATGGCTACACCTTC	CASSQFRDRGNYGYTF
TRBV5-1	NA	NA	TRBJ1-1	TGCGCCAGCAGCTCGGGATTCGGATGGACTGAAGCTTTCTTT	CASSSGFGWTEAFF
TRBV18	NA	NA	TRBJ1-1	TGTGCCAGCTACCGGGGACGAATGAACACTGAAGCTTTCTTT	CASYRGRMNTEAFF
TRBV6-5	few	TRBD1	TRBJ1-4	TGTGCCAGCAGCACCGGGACAGGGGATGAAAAACTGTTTTTT	CASSTGTGDEKLFF
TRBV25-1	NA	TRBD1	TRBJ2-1	TGTGCCAGCAGTGATCCCGGGACAGGAACGCTCAATGAGCAGTTCTTC	CASSDPGTGTLNEQFF
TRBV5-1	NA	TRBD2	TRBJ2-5	TGCGCCAGCAGCTTTAGCGGGGCCTCAGAGACCCAGTACTTC	CASSFSGASETQYF
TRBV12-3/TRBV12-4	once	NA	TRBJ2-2	TGTGCCAGCAGTATTACAGGGTCCGGGGAGCTGTTTTTT	CASSITGSGELFF
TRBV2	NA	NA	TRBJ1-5	TGTGCCAGCAGTGCGCGTCCAATCAATCAGCCCCAGCATTTT	CASSARPINQPQHF
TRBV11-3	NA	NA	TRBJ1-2	TGTGCCAGCAGCCCATCCAAACTAGATGGCTACACCTTC	CASSPSKLDGYTF
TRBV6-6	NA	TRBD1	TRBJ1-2	TGTGCCAGCAGTTACTTACAGGGGGCGAGGTATGGCTACACCTTC	CASSYLQGARYGYTF
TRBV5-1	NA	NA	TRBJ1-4	TGCGCCAGCAGCTTCGGACGGCGGGCAACTAATGAAAAACTGTTTTTT	CASSFGRRATNEKLFF
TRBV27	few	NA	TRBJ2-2	TGTGCCAGCAGTTTAGGGGCGGGACTTAGTTCGAACACCGGGGAGCTGTTTTTT	CASSLGAGLSSNTGELFF
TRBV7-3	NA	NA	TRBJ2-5	TGTGCCAGCAGCTTGGGGGCTGGGGAGACCCAGTACTTC	CASSLGAGETQYF
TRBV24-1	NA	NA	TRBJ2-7	TGTGCCACCAGTGATAACCACTACGAGCAGTACTTC	CATSDNHYEQYF
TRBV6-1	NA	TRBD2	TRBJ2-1	TGTGCCAGCAGTGAAGCGCTGGGGCTAGCGGGCCGTGAGCAGTTCTTC	CASSEALGLAGREQFF
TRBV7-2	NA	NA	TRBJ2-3	TGTGCCAGCAGCTTTAGGAGGGTGGGAGATACGCAGTATTTT	CASSFRRVGDTQYF
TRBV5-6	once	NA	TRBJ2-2	TGTGCCAGCAGCTTGGGACAGACCACCGGGGAGCTGTTTTTT	CASSLGQTTGELFF
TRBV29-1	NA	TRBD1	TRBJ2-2	TGCAGCGCGATGGACAGGGCAACCCCCGGGGAGCTGTTTTTT	CSAMDRATPGELFF
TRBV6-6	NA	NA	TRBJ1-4	TGTGCCACCTCCCGGGGCGAAAAACTGTTTTTT	CATSRGEKLFF
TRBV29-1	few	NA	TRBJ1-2	TGCAGCGCAGGACCCACTAAGATTAACTATGGCTACACCTTC	CSAGPTKINYGYTF
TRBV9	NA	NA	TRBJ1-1	TGTGCCAGCAGCGTAACCCGAAGCACTGAAGCTTTCTTT	CASSVTRSTEAFF